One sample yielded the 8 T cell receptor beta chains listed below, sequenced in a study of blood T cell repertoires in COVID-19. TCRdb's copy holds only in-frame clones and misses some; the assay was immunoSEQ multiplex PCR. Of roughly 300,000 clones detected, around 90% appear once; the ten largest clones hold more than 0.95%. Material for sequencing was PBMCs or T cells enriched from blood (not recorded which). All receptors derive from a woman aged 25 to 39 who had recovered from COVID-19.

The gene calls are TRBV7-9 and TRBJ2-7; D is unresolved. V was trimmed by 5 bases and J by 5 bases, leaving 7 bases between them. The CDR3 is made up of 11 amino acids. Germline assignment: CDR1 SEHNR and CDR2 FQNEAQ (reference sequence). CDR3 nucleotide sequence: TGTGCCAGCAGCCCTTCGGACGAGCAGTACTTC. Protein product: CASSPSDEQYF.

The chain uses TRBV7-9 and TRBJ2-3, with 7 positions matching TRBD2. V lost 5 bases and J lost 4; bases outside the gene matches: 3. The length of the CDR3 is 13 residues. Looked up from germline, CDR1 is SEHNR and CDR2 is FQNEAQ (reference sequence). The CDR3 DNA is TGTGCCAGCAGCCCCGCGGGAGCAGATACGCAGTATTTT. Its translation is CASSPAGADTQYF.

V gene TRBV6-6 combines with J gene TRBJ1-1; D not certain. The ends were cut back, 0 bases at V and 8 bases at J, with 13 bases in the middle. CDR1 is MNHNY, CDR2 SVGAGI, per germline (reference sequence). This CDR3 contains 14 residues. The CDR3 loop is CASSYSSEGLEAFF. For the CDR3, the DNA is TGTGCCAGCAGTTACTCATCCGAGGGATTGGAAGCTTTCTTT.

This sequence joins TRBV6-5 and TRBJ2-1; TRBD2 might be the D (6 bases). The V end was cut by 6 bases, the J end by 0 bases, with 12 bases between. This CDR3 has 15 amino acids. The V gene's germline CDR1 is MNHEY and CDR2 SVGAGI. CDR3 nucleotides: TGTGCCAGCAGCACTGGGGGGAGCTCCTACAATGAGCAGTTCTTC. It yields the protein CASSTGGSSYNEQFF.

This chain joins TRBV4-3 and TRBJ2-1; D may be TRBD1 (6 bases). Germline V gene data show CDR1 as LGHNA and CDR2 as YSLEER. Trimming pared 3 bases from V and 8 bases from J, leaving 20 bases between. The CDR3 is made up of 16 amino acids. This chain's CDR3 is CASSQSPGVVGDEQFF. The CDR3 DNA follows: TGCGCCAGCAGCCAGAGCCCAGGGGTAGTAGGGGATGAGCAGTTCTTC.

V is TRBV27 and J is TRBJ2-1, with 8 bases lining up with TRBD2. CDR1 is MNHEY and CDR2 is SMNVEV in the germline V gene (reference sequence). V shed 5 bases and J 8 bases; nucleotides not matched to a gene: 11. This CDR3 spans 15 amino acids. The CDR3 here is CASSGREGREDEQFF. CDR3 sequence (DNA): TGTGCCAGCAGTGGCCGGGAGGGCCGAGAGGATGAGCAGTTCTTC.

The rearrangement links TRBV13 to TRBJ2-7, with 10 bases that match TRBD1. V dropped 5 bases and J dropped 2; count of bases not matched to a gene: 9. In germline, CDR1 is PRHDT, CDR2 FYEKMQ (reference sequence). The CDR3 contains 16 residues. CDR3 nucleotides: TGTGCCAGCAGCAACAGACAGGGGGCAGTTCCCTACGAGCAGTACTTC. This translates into CASSNRQGAVPYEQYF.

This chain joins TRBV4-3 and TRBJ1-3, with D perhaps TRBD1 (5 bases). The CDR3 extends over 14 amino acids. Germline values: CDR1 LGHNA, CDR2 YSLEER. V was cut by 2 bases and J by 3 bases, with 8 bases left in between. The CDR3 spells CASSQSRDGNTIYF. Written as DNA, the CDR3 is TGCGCCAGCAGCCAAAGCAGGGATGGAAACACCATATATTTT.